This T cell receptor beta chain was sequenced during a study of cytomegalovirus exposure and HLA in healthy donors. Study-level findings and limits: Analysis performed later found roughly 18,000 TCR beta sequences associated with HLA alleles at 0.05 false discovery rate.

On this clone: Antigen unknown.

The PCR used 60 Vbeta and 13 Jbeta primers. Clones were read by immunoSEQ multiplex PCR, and TCRdb kept only the in-frame ones, dropping some. The data show fewer than 350,000 clones, about 87% seen once. The sequencing input was PBMCs. The clonotype originates from a woman aged 18-29 years in good health and CMV-seronegative.

The CDR3: CASSPFGGDTEAFF. The CDR3 coding sequence is TGTGCCAGCAGTCCCTTCGGGGGGGACACTGAAGCTTTCTTT. The rearrangement joins TRBV27 to TRBJ1-1; D is perhaps TRBD1 (5 bases). The V end was cut by 5 bases, the J end by 3 bases, with 13 bases between. The germline V gene encodes CDR1 MNHEY and CDR2 SMNVEV (reference sequence). This CDR3 has 14 amino acids.